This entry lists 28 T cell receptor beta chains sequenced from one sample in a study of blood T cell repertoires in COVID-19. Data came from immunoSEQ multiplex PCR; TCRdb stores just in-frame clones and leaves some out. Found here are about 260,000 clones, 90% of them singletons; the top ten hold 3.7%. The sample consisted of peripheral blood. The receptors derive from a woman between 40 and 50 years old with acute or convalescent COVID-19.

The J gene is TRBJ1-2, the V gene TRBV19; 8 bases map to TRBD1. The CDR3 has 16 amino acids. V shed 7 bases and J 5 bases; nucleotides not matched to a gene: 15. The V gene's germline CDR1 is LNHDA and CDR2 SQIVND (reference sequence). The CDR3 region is CASTSINGQGPYGYTF. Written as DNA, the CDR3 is TGTGCCAGTACCTCAATCAACGGACAGGGCCCATATGGCTACACCTTC.

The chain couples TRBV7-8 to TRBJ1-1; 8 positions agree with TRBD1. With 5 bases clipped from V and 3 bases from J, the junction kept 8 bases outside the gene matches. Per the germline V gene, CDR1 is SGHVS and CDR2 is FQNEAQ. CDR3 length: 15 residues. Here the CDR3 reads CASSPRTGLDTEAFF. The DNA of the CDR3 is TGTGCCAGCAGCCCTAGGACAGGGTTGGACACTGAAGCTTTCTTT.

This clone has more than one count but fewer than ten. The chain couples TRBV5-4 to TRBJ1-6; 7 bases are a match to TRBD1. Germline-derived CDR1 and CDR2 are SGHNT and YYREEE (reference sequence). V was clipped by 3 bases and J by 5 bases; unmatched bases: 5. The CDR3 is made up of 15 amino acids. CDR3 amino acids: CASSSPGQHNSPLHF. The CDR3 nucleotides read TGTGCCAGCAGCTCCCCGGGACAGCATAATTCACCCCTCCACTTT.

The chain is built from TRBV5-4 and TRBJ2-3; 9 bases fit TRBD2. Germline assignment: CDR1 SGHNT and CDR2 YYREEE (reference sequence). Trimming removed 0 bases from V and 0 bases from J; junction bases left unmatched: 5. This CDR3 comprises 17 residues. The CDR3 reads CASSLGSSGVSTDTQYF. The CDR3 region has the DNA TGTGCCAGCAGCTTGGGGTCTAGCGGGGTTAGCACAGATACGCAGTATTTT.

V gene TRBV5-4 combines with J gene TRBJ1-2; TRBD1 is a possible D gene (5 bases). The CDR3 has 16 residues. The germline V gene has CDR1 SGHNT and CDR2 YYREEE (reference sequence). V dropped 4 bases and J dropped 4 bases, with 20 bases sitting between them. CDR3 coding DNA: TGTGCCAGCAGCGAGCACAATTCTCAGGGAGGCTATGGCTACACCTTC. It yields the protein CASSEHNSQGGYGYTF.

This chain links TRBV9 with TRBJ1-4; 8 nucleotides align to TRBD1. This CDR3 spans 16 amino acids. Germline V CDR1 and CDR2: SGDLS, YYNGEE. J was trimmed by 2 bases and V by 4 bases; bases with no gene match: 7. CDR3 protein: CASSPRTGMTNEKLFF. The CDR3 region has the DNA TGTGCCAGCAGCCCCCGGACAGGGATGACTAATGAAAAACTGTTTTTT.

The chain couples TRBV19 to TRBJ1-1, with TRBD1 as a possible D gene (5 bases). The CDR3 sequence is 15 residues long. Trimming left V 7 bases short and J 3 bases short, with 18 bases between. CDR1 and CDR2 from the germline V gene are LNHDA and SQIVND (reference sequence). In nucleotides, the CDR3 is TGTGCCAGTACCCCTGGGGGGTTAAGGGACACTGAAGCTTTCTTT. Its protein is CASTPGGLRDTEAFF.

The CDR3 region is CASSPTSGGLGEQFF. CDR3 DNA sequence: TGTGCCAGCAGCCCAACTAGCGGGGGACTCGGTGAGCAGTTCTTC. V and J are TRBV2 and TRBJ2-1; 11 positions match TRBD2. CDR1 is SNHLY and CDR2 is FYNNEI in the germline V gene. Losses at the gene ends were 6 bases for V and 9 bases for J; bases not matched to a gene: 10. The CDR3 is made up of 15 amino acids.

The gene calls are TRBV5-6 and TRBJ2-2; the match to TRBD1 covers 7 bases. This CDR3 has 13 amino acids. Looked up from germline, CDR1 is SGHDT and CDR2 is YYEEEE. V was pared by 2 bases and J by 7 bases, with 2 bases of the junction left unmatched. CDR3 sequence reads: CASSFQGVGELFF. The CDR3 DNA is TGTGCCAGCAGCTTCCAGGGGGTCGGGGAGCTGTTTTTT.

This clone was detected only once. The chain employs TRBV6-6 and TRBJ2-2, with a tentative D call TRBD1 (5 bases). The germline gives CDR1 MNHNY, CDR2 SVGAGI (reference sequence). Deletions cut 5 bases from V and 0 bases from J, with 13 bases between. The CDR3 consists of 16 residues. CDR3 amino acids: CASSPRRQTNTGELFF. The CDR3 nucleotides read TGTGCCAGCAGTCCCCGTCGACAGACGAACACCGGGGAGCTGTTTTTT.

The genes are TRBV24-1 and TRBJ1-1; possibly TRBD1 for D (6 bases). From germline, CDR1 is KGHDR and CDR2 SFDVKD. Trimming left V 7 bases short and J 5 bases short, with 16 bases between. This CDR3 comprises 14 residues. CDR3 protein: CATRATRGRTEAFF. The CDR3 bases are TGTGCCACCAGGGCGACCAGGGGAAGGACTGAAGCTTTCTTT.

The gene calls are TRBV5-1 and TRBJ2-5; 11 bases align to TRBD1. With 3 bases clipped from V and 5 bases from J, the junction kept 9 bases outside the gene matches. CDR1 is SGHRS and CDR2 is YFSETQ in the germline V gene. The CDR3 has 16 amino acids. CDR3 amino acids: CASSWGWTGGEETQYF. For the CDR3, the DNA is TGCGCCAGCAGCTGGGGGTGGACAGGGGGCGAGGAGACCCAGTACTTC.

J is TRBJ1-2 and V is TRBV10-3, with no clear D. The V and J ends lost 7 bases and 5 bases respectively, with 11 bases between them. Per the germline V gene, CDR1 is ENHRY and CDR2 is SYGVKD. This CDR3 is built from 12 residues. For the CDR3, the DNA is TGTGCCATCAAGGCAGGCGATTATGGCTACACCTTC. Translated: CAIKAGDYGYTF.

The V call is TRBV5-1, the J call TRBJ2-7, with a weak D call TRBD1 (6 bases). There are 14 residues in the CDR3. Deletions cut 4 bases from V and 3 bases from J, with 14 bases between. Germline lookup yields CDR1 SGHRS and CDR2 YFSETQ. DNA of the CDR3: TGCGCCAGCAGCCTGGACAGAGCGGACTACGAGCAGTACGTC. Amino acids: CASSLDRADYEQYV.

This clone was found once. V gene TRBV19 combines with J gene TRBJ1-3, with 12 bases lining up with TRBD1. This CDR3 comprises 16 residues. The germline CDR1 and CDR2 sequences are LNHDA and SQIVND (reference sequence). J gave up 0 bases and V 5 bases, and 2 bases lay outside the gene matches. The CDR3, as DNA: TGTGCCAGTAGTGGGACAGGGGGCTTCTCTGGAAACACCATATATTTT. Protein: CASSGTGGFSGNTIYF.

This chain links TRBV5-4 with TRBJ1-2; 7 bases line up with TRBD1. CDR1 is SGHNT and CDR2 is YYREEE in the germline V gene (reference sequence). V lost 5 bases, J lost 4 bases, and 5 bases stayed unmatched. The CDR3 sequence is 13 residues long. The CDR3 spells CASSRQGGYGYTF. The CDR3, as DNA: TGTGCCAGCAGTAGACAGGGCGGCTATGGCTACACCTTC.

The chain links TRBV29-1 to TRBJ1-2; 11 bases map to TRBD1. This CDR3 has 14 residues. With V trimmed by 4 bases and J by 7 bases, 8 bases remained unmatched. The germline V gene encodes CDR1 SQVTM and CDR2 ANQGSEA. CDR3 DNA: TGCAGCGTTGCCTTGAGGACAGGGGGCTTTGGCTACACCTTC. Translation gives CSVALRTGGFGYTF.

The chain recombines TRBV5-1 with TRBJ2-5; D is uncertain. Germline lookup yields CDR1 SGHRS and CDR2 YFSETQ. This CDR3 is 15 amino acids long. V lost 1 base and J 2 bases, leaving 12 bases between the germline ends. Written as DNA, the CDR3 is TGCGCCAGCAGCTTGAGGTGGGCAGAGCAAGAGACCCAGTACTTC. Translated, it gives CASSLRWAEQETQYF.

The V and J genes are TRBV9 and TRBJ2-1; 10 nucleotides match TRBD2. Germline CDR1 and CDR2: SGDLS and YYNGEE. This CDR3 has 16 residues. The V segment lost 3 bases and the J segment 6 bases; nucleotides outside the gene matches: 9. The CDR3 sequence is CASSAEAGGPINEQFF. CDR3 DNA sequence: TGTGCCAGCAGCGCAGAAGCGGGGGGGCCCATCAATGAGCAGTTCTTC. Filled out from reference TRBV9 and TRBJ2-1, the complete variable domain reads DSGVTQTPKHLITATGQRVTLRCSPRSGDLSVYWYQQSLDQGLQFLIQYYNGEERAKGNILERFSAQQFPDLHSELNLSSLELGDSALYFCASSAEAGGPINEQFFGPGTRLTVL.

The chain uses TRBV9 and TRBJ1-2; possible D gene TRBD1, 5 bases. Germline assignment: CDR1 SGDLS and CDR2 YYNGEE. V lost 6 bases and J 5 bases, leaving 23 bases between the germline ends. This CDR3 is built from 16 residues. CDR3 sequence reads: CASTGIDSAGTYGYTF. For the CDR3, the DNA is TGTGCCAGCACCGGTATAGATTCGGCGGGGACGTATGGCTACACCTTC.

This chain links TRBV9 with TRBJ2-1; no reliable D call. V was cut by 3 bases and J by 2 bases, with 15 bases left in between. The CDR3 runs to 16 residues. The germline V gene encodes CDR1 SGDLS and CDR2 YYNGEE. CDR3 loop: CASSAIPGGAYNEQFF. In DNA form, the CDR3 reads TGTGCCAGCAGCGCAATACCCGGTGGTGCCTACAATGAGCAGTTCTTC. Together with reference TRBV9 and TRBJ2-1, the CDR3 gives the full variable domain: DSGVTQTPKHLITATGQRVTLRCSPRSGDLSVYWYQQSLDQGLQFLIQYYNGEERAKGNILERFSAQQFPDLHSELNLSSLELGDSALYFCASSAIPGGAYNEQFFGPGTRLTVL.

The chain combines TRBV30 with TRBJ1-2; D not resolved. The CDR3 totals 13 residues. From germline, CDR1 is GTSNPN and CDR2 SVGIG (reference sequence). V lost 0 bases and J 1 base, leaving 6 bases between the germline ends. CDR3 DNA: TGTGCCTGGAGTGTACTTGGTAACTATGGCTACACCTTC. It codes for CAWSVLGNYGYTF.

CDR3 coding DNA: TGTGCCAGCAGCTCCCCGACAGGCTCCAGCTCTGGGGCCAACGTCCTGACTTTC. It codes for CASSSPTGSSSGANVLTF. V is TRBV7-8 and J is TRBJ2-6; the D gene is possibly TRBD1 (6 bases). Germline values: CDR1 SGHVS, CDR2 FQNEAQ. This CDR3 contains 18 residues. The V and J ends lost 4 bases and 0 bases respectively, with 16 bases between them. The full variable domain, completed using reference TRBV7-8 and TRBJ2-6, is GAGVSQSPRYKVAKRGQDVALRCDPISGHVSLFWYQQALGQGPEFLTYFQNEAQLDKSGLPSDRFFAERPEGSVSTLKIQRTQQEDSAVYLCASSSPTGSSSGANVLTFGAGSRLTVL.

CDR3 loop: CAWSVGTGYSAGYTF. The CDR3 DNA sequence: TGTGCCTGGAGTGTCGGGACAGGGTATTCAGCCGGCTACACCTTC. The V and J genes are TRBV30 and TRBJ1-2; 9 nucleotides line up with TRBD1. The germline V gene encodes CDR1 GTSNPN and CDR2 SVGIG (reference sequence). This CDR3 is built from 15 residues. With 0 bases clipped from V and 8 bases from J, the junction kept 10 bases outside the gene matches.

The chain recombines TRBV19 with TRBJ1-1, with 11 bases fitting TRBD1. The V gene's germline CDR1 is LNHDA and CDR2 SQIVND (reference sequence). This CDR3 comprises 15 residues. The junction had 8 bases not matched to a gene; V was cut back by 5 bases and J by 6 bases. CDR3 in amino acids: CASSPRTGGMAEAFF. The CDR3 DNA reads TGTGCCAGTAGTCCTCGGACAGGGGGCATGGCTGAAGCTTTCTTT.

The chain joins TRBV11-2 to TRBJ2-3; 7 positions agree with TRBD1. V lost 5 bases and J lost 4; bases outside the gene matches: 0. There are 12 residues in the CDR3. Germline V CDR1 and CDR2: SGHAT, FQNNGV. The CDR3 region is CASSQGADTQYF. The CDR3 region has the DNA TGTGCCAGCAGCCAGGGGGCAGATACGCAGTATTTT.

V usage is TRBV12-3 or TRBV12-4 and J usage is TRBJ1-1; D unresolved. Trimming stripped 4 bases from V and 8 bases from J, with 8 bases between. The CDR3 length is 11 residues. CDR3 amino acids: CASSSRVEAFF. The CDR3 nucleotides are TGTGCCAGCAGTTCTAGAGTAGAAGCTTTCTTT.

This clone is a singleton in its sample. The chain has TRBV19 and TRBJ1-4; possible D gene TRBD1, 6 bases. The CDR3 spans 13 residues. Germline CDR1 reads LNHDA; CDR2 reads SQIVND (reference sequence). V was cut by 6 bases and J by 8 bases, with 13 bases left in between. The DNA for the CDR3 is TGTGCCAGTAGCCAGGGACAAAGGGAAAAACTGTTTTTT. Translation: CASSQGQREKLFF. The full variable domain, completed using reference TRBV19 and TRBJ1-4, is DGGITQSPKYLFRKEGQNVTLSCEQNLNHDAMYWYRQDPGQGLRLIYYSQIVNDFQKGDIAEGYSVSREKKESFPLTVTSAQKNPTAFYLCASSQGQREKLFFGSGTQLSVL.